The T cell receptor (beta chain) under discussion was sequenced for a study of T cells after posttransplantation cyclophosphamide. Germline V CDR1 and CDR2: MGHRA, YSYEKL. The CDR3 has 15 residues. Trimming at V came to 2 bases and at J to 9 bases, leaving 8 bases not matched to a gene. As regards this clone: Its target is unknown.

Treatment was busulfan-fludarabine conditioning, a marrow graft, and cyclophosphamide on days +3 and +4. Study results and limitations: TRB overlap between skin or GI tissue T cells and blood was limited. Recipient CMV seropositivity and CMV reactivation strongly tracked TRB clonality. Donor-recipient repertoire similarity was low at 1-2 months, rising over year one.

Sequencing was performed with immunoSEQ multiplex PCR; in TCRdb, only in-frame clones are kept and a portion is missing. This sample yields about 19,000 clones, of which approximately 90% are seen a single time; approximately 7.4% belongs to the top ten. The specimen was PBMCs, collected after allogeneic stem cell transplant with posttransplant cyclophosphamide. The sequence was collected from a female patient between 40 and 50 years old who received an allogeneic stem cell transplant from a related donor, was CMV-positive, and had no GVHD. Some T cells may arise from the graft donor. The rearrangement joins TRBV4-1 to TRBJ2-1; 9 nucleotides match TRBD2. This CDR3 is CASSQFAGGPSEQFF. The CDR3 region has the DNA TGCGCCAGCAGCCAATTCGCGGGAGGGCCCAGTGAGCAGTTCTTC.